The subject of this entry is one T cell receptor beta chain. Antigen: not known. Assay: immunoSEQ multiplex PCR; the TCRdb copy retains only in-frame clones and omits some. The sample lists roughly 320,000 clones; more than 75% were seen once. Germline V lookup: CDR1 MNHEY, CDR2 SMNVEV (reference sequence). This CDR3 region has 13 residues. V shed 6 bases and J shed 2 bases, with 10 bases lying between them. This specimen comes from a study of shared clonotypes between healthy human individuals. Study results and limitations: Estimated clonotype richness was generally higher in naive than memory subsets. Sampling involved blood alone; tissue repertoires likely differ.

Sequenced sample: memory CD8+ T cells sorted from blood. Regarding subset: CD45RO+ cells pooled with CCR7-negative TemRA cells. This chain connects TRBV27 to TRBJ2-5; no clear D gene. This clonotype was obtained from a man between 18 and 29 years old in good health. The CDR3 nucleotides are TGTGCCAGCAGGGGCCTAGTGCAAGAGACCCAGTACTTC. Protein: CASRGLVQETQYF.